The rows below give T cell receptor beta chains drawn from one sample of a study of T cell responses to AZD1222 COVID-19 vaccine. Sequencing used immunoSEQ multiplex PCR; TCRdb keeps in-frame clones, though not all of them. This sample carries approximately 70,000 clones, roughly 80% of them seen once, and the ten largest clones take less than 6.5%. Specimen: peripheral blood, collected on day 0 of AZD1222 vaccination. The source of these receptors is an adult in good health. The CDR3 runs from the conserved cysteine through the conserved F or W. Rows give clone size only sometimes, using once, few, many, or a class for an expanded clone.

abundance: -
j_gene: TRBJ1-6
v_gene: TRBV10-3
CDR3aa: CAISESPGQNNSPLHF

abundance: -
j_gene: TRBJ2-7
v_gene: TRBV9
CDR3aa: CASSSDRGPTSLPTYEQYF

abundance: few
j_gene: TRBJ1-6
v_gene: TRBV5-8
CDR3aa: CASSLEALGIGSPLHF

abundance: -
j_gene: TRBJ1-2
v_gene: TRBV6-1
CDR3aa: CASSEVSGVLYGYTF

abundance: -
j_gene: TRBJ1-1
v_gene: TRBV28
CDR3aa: CASLRRGEAFF

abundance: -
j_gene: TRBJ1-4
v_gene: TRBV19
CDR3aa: CASPEGQVKRGEKLFF

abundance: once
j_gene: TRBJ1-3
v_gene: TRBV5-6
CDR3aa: CASSYRGNTIYF

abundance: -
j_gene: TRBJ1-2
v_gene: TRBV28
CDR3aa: CASRDFGQPYGYTF

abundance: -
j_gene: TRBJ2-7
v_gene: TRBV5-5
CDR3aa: CASSWAGQETYEQYF

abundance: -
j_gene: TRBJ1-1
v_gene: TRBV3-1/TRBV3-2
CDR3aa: CASSQTVDTEAFF

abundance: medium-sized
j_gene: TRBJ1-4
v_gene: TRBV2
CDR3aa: CASSSRDLKLFF

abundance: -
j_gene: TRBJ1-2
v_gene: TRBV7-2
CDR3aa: CASSLRGRNYTF

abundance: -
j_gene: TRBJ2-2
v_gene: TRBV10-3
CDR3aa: CAISASGTGGFGELFF

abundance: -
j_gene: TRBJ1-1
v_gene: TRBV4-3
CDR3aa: CASSQDGGSWTEAFF

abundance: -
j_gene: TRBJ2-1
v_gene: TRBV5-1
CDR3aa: CASSFRSGESYNEQFF

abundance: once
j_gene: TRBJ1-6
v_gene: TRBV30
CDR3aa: CACKVAGGSYNSPLHF

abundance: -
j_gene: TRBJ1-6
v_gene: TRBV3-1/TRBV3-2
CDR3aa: CASSTYRGSPLHF

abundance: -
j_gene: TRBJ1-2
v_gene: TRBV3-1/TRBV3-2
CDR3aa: CASSQESSSGPDLNYGYTF

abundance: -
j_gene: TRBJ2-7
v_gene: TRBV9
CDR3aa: CASSVNLQDDNEQYF

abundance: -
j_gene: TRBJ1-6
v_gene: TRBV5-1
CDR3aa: CASSLRRDMLSPLHF

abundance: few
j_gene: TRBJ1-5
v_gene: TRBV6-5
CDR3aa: CARGRRGPPQHF

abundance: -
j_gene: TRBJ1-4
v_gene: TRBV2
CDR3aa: CASSVDRGRGEKLFF

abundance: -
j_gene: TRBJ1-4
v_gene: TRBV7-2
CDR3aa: CASAFRGTEKLFF

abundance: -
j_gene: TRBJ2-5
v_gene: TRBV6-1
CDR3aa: CASSEFRQGRQTQYF

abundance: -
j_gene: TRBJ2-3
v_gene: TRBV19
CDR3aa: CASSQTSRTDTQYF

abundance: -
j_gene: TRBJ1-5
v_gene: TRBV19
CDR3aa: CASSLQGRVNQPQHF

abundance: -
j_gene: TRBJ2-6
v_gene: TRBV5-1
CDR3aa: CASSLAGGAGANVLTF

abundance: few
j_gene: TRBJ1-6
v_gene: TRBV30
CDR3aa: CAWTPGVNSPLHF

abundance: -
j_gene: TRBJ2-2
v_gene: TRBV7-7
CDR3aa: CASSSGGPTGELFF

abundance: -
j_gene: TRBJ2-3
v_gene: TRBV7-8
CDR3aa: CASSLGTGGGTDTQYF

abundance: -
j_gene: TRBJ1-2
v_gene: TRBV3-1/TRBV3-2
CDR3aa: CASSYFGAGEVGHTF